One and the same sample provided the 5 T cell receptor beta chains below, sequenced in a study of control samples from healthy donors and cancer patients. Sequencing was performed with immunoSEQ multiplex PCR; in TCRdb, only in-frame clones are kept and a portion is missing. The table lists around 63,000 clones, 70% to 90% of them singletons. The material sequenced was PBMCs. Receptor source: a woman in her forties or fifties with head and neck cancer.

The rearrangement links TRBV3-1 (or the pseudogene TRBV3-2) to TRBJ2-1; D is possibly TRBD1 (6 bases). The CDR3 length is 16 residues. Trimming left V 4 bases short and J 8 bases short, with 21 bases between. Germline lookup yields CDR1 LGHDT and CDR2 YNNKEL (reference sequence). The CDR3 is CASSPPFGGHGDEQFF. The CDR3 DNA reads TGTGCCAGCAGCCCCCCATTTGGGGGCCATGGGGATGAGCAGTTCTTC.

The chain is built from TRBV19 and TRBJ2-7; TRBD2 agrees at 8 bases. Germline V gives CDR1 LNHDA, CDR2 SQIVND (reference sequence). The CDR3 spans 14 residues. Germline trimming cut 4 bases from V and 2 bases from J; bases unmatched to any gene: 4. The CDR3: CASSTAGGAYEQYF. CDR3 nucleotide sequence: TGTGCCAGTAGTACGGCGGGGGGAGCCTACGAGCAGTACTTC. The full variable domain, in which reference TRBV19 and TRBJ2-7 provide the parts outside the CDR3, is DGGITQSPKYLFRKEGQNVTLSCEQNLNHDAMYWYRQDPGQGLRLIYYSQIVNDFQKGDIAEGYSVSREKKESFPLTVTSAQKNPTAFYLCASSTAGGAYEQYFGPGTRLTVT.

The rearrangement links TRBV7-8 to TRBJ2-2; D may match TRBD1 or TRBD2 (6 bases each). V shed 5 bases and J shed 2 bases, with 27 bases lying between them. The CDR3 extends over 20 amino acids. Germline V gene lookup returns CDR1 SGHVS and CDR2 FQNEAQ. The CDR3 here is CASSRVPGASTGPNTGELFF. The DNA for the CDR3 is TGTGCCAGCAGCCGGGTTCCGGGGGCCTCCACTGGGCCTAACACCGGGGAGCTGTTTTTT. Using reference TRBV7-8 and TRBJ2-2 for the parts outside the CDR3, the full variable domain is GAGVSQSPRYKVAKRGQDVALRCDPISGHVSLFWYQQALGQGPEFLTYFQNEAQLDKSGLPSDRFFAERPEGSVSTLKIQRTQQEDSAVYLCASSRVPGASTGPNTGELFFGEGSRLTVL.

This clone has more than one count but fewer than ten. The chain combines TRBV6-5 with TRBJ1-5; 10 bases map to TRBD1. Germline V gene lookup returns CDR1 MNHEY and CDR2 SVGAGI. This CDR3 region has 13 residues. V was clipped by 10 bases and J by 5 bases; unmatched bases: 5. The CDR3 spells CATEGQGYQPQHF. DNA of the CDR3: TGTGCCACCGAGGGACAGGGGTATCAGCCCCAGCATTTT.

V usage is TRBV19 and J usage is TRBJ1-1; no firm D call. The V gene's germline CDR1 is LNHDA and CDR2 SQIVND (reference sequence). Trimming stripped 3 bases from V and 2 bases from J, with 7 bases between. The CDR3 is 13 amino acids. The CDR3 bases are TGTGCCAGTAGTATGCAGGAAAACACTGAAGCTTTCTTT. It is translated as CASSMQENTEAFF.